The sequence of this TCR beta chain was determined in a study of cytomegalovirus exposure and HLA in healthy donors. Whole-study results and caveats: Reportedly, diagnosis of cytomegalovirus status by the classifier showed high specificity and sensitivity. Through in vitro validation, a few CMV-associated chains were shown to be specific for CMV antigens. Across donors, most TCRs were seen rarely, yet some public ones were widespread. According to a later analysis, TCR clusters from the first cohort tended to co-occur in the 100 to 150 validation repertoires.

This clone has only a few counts. As yet, its antigen is unknown. The table came from immunoSEQ multiplex PCR; TCRdb's copy has only in-frame clones and leaves some out. The sample includes a few hundred thousand clones, around 88% of them seen just once. V was clipped by 5 bases and J by 4 bases; unmatched bases: 13. In germline, CDR1 is SGHVS, CDR2 FQNEAQ. The CDR3 consists of 16 residues. The clonotype originates from a woman between 18 and 30 years old in good health and CMV-seronegative. The source material was PBMCs. V is TRBV7-8 and J is TRBJ1-2; 7 positions match TRBD1. CDR3 bases: TGTGCCAGCAGCAATAATCCCGGACAGGTTGCCTATGGCTACACCTTC. Protein product: CASSNNPGQVAYGYTF.